This is a list of T cell receptor beta chains from one sample in a study of spatial heterogeneity in lung cancer. TCRdb itself ran the 5' RACE reads through MiXCR, one entry per CDR3 protein. This sample has 77,000 or so distinct CDR3 sequences; approximately 20% occur once, and the top ten carry 5% to 7.5%. The material sequenced was PBMCs, taken at surgery. The receptors here all came from a male donor with early-stage non-small cell lung cancer. CDR3s include the opening cysteine and the closing phenylalanine or tryptophan. D genes are given only for firm matches. Expanded clones get a size class; other rows say once, few or many, or leave the size out.

V gene	J gene	clone size	D gene	CDR3 protein	CDR3 DNA
TRBV5-4	TRBJ2-1	-	-	CASSLTGMNEQFF	TGTGCCAGCAGCTTGACAGGGATGAATGAGCAGTTCTTC
TRBV7-2	TRBJ1-6	-	-	CASSLDTFFHF	TGTGCCAGCAGCTTAGACACTTTTTTCCACTTT
TRBV27	TRBJ2-7	few	TRBD2	CASSRAGTSAGEQYF	TGTGCCAGCAGCCGTGCCGGCACTAGCGCCGGGGAGCAGTACTTC
TRBV29-1	TRBJ1-1	many	TRBD1	CSVVDRGREAFF	TGCAGCGTTGTGGACAGGGGGCGAGAAGCTTTCTTT
TRBV7-8	TRBJ1-2	few	-	CASSLGGINYGYTF	TGTGCCAGCAGCTTAGGGGGCATCAACTATGGCTACACCTTC
TRBV19	TRBJ2-3	-	-	CASSRTGGGTDTQYF	TGTGCCAGTAGTCGAACGGGCGGAGGCACAGATACGCAGTATTTT
TRBV5-4	TRBJ1-2	-	TRBD1	CASSLGQGASGYTF	TGTGCCAGCAGCTTGGGGCAGGGGGCCAGCGGCTACACCTTC
TRBV28	TRBJ1-2	-	-	CASSSSGGGNYGYTF	TGTGCCAGCAGTTCCTCCGGAGGAGGGAACTATGGCTACACCTTC
TRBV7-2	TRBJ2-3	-	-	CASSLEGRQTDTQYF	TGTGCCAGCAGCTTAGAGGGCAGACAAACAGATACGCAGTATTTT
TRBV29-1	TRBJ1-1	many	-	CSVDADWNTEAFF	TGCAGCGTTGACGCGGACTGGAACACTGAAGCTTTCTTT
TRBV6-1	TRBJ1-5	-	-	CASSEEWTRENQPQHF	TGTGCCAGCAGTGAAGAGTGGACGAGAGAAAATCAGCCCCAGCATTTT
TRBV28	TRBJ2-1	few	-	CASSLVGHPGAYNEQFF	TGTGCCAGCAGTTTGGTTGGGCACCCCGGGGCCTACAATGAGCAGTTCTTC
TRBV6-2/TRBV6-3	TRBJ2-1	once	-	CASSYGQSQFF	TGTGCCAGCAGTTATGGGCAATCGCAGTTCTTC
TRBV28	TRBJ2-3	medium-sized	TRBD1	CASSLDRVNGPATDTQYF	TGTGCCAGCAGTTTAGACAGGGTGAATGGTCCTGCCACAGATACGCAGTATTTT
TRBV7-2	TRBJ2-7	-	-	CASSLARRAFAYEQYF	TGTGCCAGCAGCTTAGCTAGGCGGGCGTTTGCCTACGAGCAGTACTTC
TRBV27	TRBJ1-2	-	-	CATQSHANYGYTF	TGTGCCACTCAATCCCACGCTAACTATGGCTACACCTTC
TRBV7-2	TRBJ1-3	many	-	CASSLAGSSGNTIYF	TGTGCCAGCAGCTTAGCGGGGTCCTCTGGAAACACCATATATTTT
TRBV7-2	TRBJ2-3	-	-	CASSLPSGRTDTQYF	TGTGCCAGCAGCTTACCTTCGGGACGGACAGATACGCAGTATTTT
TRBV5-1	TRBJ2-5	once	-	CASSRPGEETQYF	TGCGCCAGCAGCCGGCCGGGAGAAGAGACCCAGTACTTC
TRBV5-1	TRBJ2-1	-	-	CASSLTEVGYNEQFF	TGCGCCAGCAGCTTAACCGAAGTGGGATACAATGAGCAGTTCTTC
TRBV6-5	TRBJ1-6	few	-	CATRRGAVSPLHF	TGTGCCACCCGGCGGGGGGCAGTTTCACCCCTCCACTTT
TRBV7-3	TRBJ2-2	many	-	CASARGARGELFF	TGTGCCAGCGCCCGGGGGGCTCGCGGGGAGCTGTTTTTT
TRBV7-9	TRBJ2-2	many	-	CASSRTEETGELFF	TGTGCCAGCAGCCGGACTGAAGAAACCGGGGAGCTGTTTTTT
TRBV5-1	TRBJ2-1	few	TRBD2	CASALTSGGAYEQFF	TGCGCCAGCGCCCTGACTAGCGGGGGGGCCTATGAGCAGTTCTTC
TRBV4-2	TRBJ2-7	few	TRBD2	CASSQDPPGGRCEQYF	TGTGCCAGCAGCCAAGATCCCCCCGGCGGGAGGTGCGAGCAGTACTTC
TRBV25-1	TRBJ2-3	few	-	CASSQTGGTDTQYF	TGTGCCAGCAGCCAAACCGGCGGCACAGATACGCAGTATTTT
TRBV11-3	TRBJ2-3	few	-	CASSLDPRVTDTQYF	TGTGCCAGCAGCTTAGATCCTCGGGTCACAGATACGCAGTATTTT
TRBV29-1	TRBJ2-3	-	-	CSLMGRRSTDTQYF	TGCAGCCTAATGGGGCGGAGAAGCACAGATACGCAGTATTTT
TRBV5-1	TRBJ2-1	-	TRBD2	CASSLVVAGDNEQFF	TGCGCCAGCAGCTTGGTGGTAGCGGGAGACAATGAGCAGTTCTTC
TRBV19	TRBJ1-2	few	TRBD1	CASSIDLAQGTGGYTF	TGTGCCAGTAGTATAGATCTCGCACAGGGGACGGGAGGCTACACCTTC
TRBV29-1	TRBJ2-3	-	-	CSVELRDLSLDTQYF	TGCAGCGTTGAACTCCGGGACCTTTCACTGGATACGCAGTATTTT
TRBV20-1	TRBJ2-4	-	-	CSVPPTGKGKNIQYF	TGCAGTGTCCCACCAACAGGGAAAGGCAAAAACATTCAGTACTTC
TRBV5-4	TRBJ1-1	few	-	CASSLIGTNTEAFF	TGTGCCAGCAGCTTGATCGGGACCAACACTGAAGCTTTCTTT
TRBV7-9	TRBJ2-5	-	-	CASSLGEETQYF	TGTGCCAGCAGTCTAGGGGAAGAGACCCAGTACTTC
TRBV7-6	TRBJ2-5	few	-	CASSPRPMGETQYF	TGTGCCAGCAGCCCCCGTCCTATGGGAGAGACCCAGTACTTC
TRBV12-3/TRBV12-4	TRBJ1-2	-	-	CASSFDRLGYTF	TGTGCCAGCAGTTTTGACCGTCTCGGCTACACCTTC
TRBV5-1	TRBJ2-2	many	-	CASTRLQAGELFF	TGCGCCAGCACCCGCTTGCAGGCCGGGGAGCTGTTTTTT
TRBV20-1	TRBJ2-7	-	-	CSAAPIVGAGAHEQYF	TGCAGTGCCGCACCCATTGTCGGCGCAGGGGCCCACGAGCAGTACTTC
TRBV29-1	TRBJ2-1	-	TRBD2	CSVRSSGSYNEQFF	TGCAGCGTTAGATCTAGCGGGAGCTACAATGAGCAGTTCTTC
TRBV5-1	TRBJ2-2	-	-	CASSFGLSNTGELFF	TGCGCCAGCAGCTTCGGCCTATCGAACACCGGGGAGCTGTTTTTT
TRBV20-1	TRBJ2-3	once	TRBD2	CSAGPTSGKADTQYF	TGCAGTGCAGGTCCGACTAGCGGGAAGGCAGATACGCAGTATTTT
TRBV20-1	TRBJ2-7	-	-	CSARVGDMDRYEQYF	TGCAGTGCTAGAGTTGGGGACATGGATCGTTACGAGCAGTACTTC